This T cell receptor beta chain was retrieved from a study of shared clonotypes between healthy human individuals. Overall study findings and caveats: It was expected that sequencing depth would affect clonotype sharing among donors.

This clone has only a few counts. The antigen is not known. Assay used: immunoSEQ multiplex PCR; TCRdb lists only in-frame clones, some missing. This table has about 79,000 clones, 60% to 70% appearing once. CDR3 size: 14 residues. V lost 5 bases and J 1 base, leaving 8 bases between the germline ends. Germline assignment: CDR1 LNHDA and CDR2 SQIVND (reference sequence). The TCR was taken from a man aged 25 to 40 in good health. The specimen sequenced was memory CD8+ T cells sorted from blood. Stated subset: CD45RO+ cells pooled with CCR7-negative TemRA cells. The chain has TRBV19 and TRBJ2-2, with D perhaps matching TRBD1 (6 bases). The CDR3: CASSRGQNTGELFF. CDR3 nucleotides: TGTGCCAGTAGTCGGGGACAGAACACCGGGGAGCTGTTTTTT.